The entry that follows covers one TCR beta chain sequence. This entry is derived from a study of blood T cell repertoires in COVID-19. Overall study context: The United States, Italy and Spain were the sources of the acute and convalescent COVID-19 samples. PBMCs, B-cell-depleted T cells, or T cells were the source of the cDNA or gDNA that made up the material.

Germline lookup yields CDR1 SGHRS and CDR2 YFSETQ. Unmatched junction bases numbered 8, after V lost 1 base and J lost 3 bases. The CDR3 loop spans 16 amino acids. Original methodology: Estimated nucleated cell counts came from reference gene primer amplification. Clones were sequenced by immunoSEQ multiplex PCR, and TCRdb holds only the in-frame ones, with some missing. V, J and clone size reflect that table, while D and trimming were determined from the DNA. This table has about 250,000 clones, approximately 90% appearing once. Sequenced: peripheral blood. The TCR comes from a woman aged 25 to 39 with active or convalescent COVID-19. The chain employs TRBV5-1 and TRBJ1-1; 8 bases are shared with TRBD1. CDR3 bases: TGCGCCAGCAGCTTGTCAACAGGGGGACCGGACACTGAAGCTTTCTTT. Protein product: CASSLSTGGPDTEAFF.